The T cell receptor beta chain under discussion was sequenced for a study of CD8 T cells in Susac syndrome. Study context: When blood was collected, patients with Susac syndrome were therapy-naive, were taking corticosteroids, or were receiving intravenous immunoglobulin alone.

Random hexamers were used to reverse transcribe an amount of roughly 0.45 to 1 ug RNA. TCRdb used MiXCR to reprocess the immunoSEQ multiplex PCR reads, holding one entry per CDR3 protein. The table lists more than 100,000 distinct CDR3 sequences, just under 95% of them singletons. The sample was CD8+ T cells from PBMCs. This sequence was found in a human donor with Susac syndrome.

The CDR3 bases are TGTGCCAGCAGCTTCCCCTACTACGGAGAGACCCAGTACTTC. Encoded protein: CASSFPYYGETQYF. The rearrangement uses TRBV7-9 and TRBJ2-5; D remains ambiguous. The CDR3 has 14 amino acids. The V and J ends lost 3 bases and 4 bases respectively, with 12 bases between them. The germline V gene has CDR1 SEHNR and CDR2 FQNEAQ (reference sequence).